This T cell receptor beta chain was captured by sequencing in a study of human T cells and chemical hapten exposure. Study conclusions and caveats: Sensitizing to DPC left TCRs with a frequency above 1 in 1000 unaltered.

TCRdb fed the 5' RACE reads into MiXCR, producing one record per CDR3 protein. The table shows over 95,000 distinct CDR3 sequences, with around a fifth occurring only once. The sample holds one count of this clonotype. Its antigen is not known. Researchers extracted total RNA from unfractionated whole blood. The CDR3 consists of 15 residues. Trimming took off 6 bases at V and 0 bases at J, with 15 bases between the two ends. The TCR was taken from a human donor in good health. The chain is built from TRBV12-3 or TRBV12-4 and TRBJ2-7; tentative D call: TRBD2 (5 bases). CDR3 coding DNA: TGTGCCAGCAGGGGTGGCCGGAGGCCCTCCTACGAGCAGTACTTC. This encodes CASRGGRRPSYEQYF.